This T cell receptor (beta chain) is from a study of blood T cell repertoires in COVID-19. Looking at the study overall: COVID-19 samples collected from the United States, Italy and Spain covered acute and convalescent phases. T cells, B-cell-depleted T cells, or PBMCs provided the cDNA or gDNA that served as material.

How the authors handled the data: The assay estimated nucleated cells by amplifying reference gene primers. The table came from immunoSEQ multiplex PCR; TCRdb's copy has only in-frame clones and leaves some out. The DNA was the basis for D and trimming; V, J and clone size are from that table. Counted here are roughly 220,000 clones, approximately 81% occurring once; the ten biggest clones make up just under 20%. CDR1 is MDHEN and CDR2 is SYDVKM in the germline V gene. Trimming shortened V by 2 bases and J by 4 bases, and 11 bases separated the two germline ends. The CDR3 sequence is 14 residues long.

Sequencing was performed on peripheral blood. This clonotype was sampled from a man aged 25-45 years with active or convalescent COVID-19. V usage is TRBV28 and J usage is TRBJ1-1; maybe TRBD1 (6 bases). DNA for the CDR3: TGTGCCAGCAGTTTACCCAGGGGATCCACTGAAGCTTTCTTT. Translating it yields CASSLPRGSTEAFF.